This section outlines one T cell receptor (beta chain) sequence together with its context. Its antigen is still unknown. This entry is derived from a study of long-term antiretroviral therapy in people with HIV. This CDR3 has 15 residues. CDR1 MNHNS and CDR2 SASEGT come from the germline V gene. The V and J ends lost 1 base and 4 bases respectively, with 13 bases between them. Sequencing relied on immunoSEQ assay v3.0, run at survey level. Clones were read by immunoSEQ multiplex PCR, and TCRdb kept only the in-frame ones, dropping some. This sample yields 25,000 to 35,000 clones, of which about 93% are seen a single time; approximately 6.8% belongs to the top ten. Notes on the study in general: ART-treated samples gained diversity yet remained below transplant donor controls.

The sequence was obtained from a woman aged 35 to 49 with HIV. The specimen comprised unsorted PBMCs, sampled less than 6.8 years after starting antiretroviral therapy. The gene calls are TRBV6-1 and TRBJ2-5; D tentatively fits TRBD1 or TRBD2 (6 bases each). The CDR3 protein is CASSEVRGGLETQYF. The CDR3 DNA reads TGTGCCAGCAGTGAAGTCAGGGGAGGACTAGAGACCCAGTACTTC.